This T cell receptor beta chain is drawn from a study of cytomegalovirus exposure and HLA in healthy donors. As for the study in general: HLA-typed donors were the source of approximately 80 million unique TCRs held in an early data release.

Note on this clone: The target antigen is unknown.

13 Jbeta primers and 60 Vbeta primers were used for the PCR. Generated by immunoSEQ multiplex PCR, the TCRdb table keeps only in-frame clones and is missing some. Seen here are 140,000 or so clones, approximately 91% observed once, and the top ten hold roughly 0.5%. Germline V gene data show CDR1 as SGHNT and CDR2 as YENEEA. The CDR3 is 17 amino acids. Trimming took 3 bases from V and 3 from J, leaving 17 bases between them. Study findings and constraints: HLA-A and HLA-B allele assignments for most subjects were reportedly predicted accurately using TCR beta sequences. About 90% or about 30% of the time was how often most TCR beta V segments were productive, according to an earlier analysis.

This sequence joins TRBV11-3 and TRBJ2-2; maybe TRBD2 (5 bases). This TCR derives from a woman between 40 and 50 years old in good health and CMV-seronegative. The material sequenced was PBMCs. The CDR3 sequence is CASSFNYDAGYTGELFF. The CDR3 region has the DNA TGTGCCAGCAGCTTCAATTACGATGCGGGCTACACCGGGGAGCTGTTTTTT.